Following are 32 T cell receptor beta chains from one sample sequenced in a study of blood T cells in healthy people across ages. A sample-barcoded 5' primer and a J-beta primer mix were used in a second PCR of about 7 to 12 cycles. TCRdb analysed the 5' RACE reads with MiXCR anew, one entry per CDR3 protein. The table includes 700,000 to 900,000 distinct CDR3 sequences, under 30% detected once. The sample was also linked to a second study, of T cells of mothers and their children.

Sequencing input: blood. The receptor set was obtained from a boy between 5 and 17 years old in good health.

This chain joins TRBV18 and TRBJ2-7, with 8 positions matching TRBD2. The J call may be incorrect, as the DNA end agrees better with TRBJ2-1. CDR3 length: 15 residues. Germline lookup yields CDR1 KGHSH and CDR2 LQKENI. The CDR3 protein is CASSPTGGQVNEQFF. DNA of the CDR3: TGTGCCAGCTCACCCACGGGGGGGCAGGTCAATGAGCAGTTCTTC.

This clonotype appeared a few times. The junction differs from germline at one of its ends, possibly a read error. The rearrangement links TRBV30 to TRBJ2-5, with 9 bases fitting TRBD1. TRBJ2-7 matches the DNA end more closely, so the J call is doubtful. CDR1 and CDR2 from the germline V gene are GTSNPN and SVGIG (reference sequence). The CDR3 covers 16 residues. This chain's CDR3 is CAWSGPWTGVSYEQYF. The DNA of the CDR3 is TGCGCCTGGAGCGGACCTTGGACAGGGGTGTCATACGAGCAGTACTTC.

The chain has TRBV10-3 and TRBJ2-3; 8 bases are shared with TRBD2. V gave up 3 bases and J gave up 4 bases; unmatched junction bases: 9. Germline loops: CDR1 ENHRY, CDR2 SYGVKD. The CDR3 has 16 residues. Written as DNA, the CDR3 is TGTGCCATCAGTGAAGGTGGTAGCGGGATCGCAGATACGCAGTATTTT. It is translated as CAISEGGSGIADTQYF.

This clonotype was detected only a few times. The chain uses TRBV6-5 and TRBJ2-4, with D unclear. Germline CDR1 reads MNHEY; CDR2 reads SVGAGI. CDR3 length: 14 residues. V was pared by 5 bases and J by 6 bases, with 14 bases between. DNA for the CDR3: TGTGCCAGCAGTCCCGCAGGCACCAGAAACATTCAGTACTTC. Its protein is CASSPAGTRNIQYF.

The table lists this clonotype with a few counts. The chain couples TRBV2 to TRBJ2-1, with D possibly being TRBD2 (6 bases). Germline-derived CDR1 and CDR2 are SNHLY and FYNNEI. With 9 bases removed from V and 5 bases from J, the gap between germline ends came to 11 bases. The CDR3 spans 12 residues. CDR3: CARGGLDNEQFF. CDR3 nucleotide sequence: TGTGCCAGGGGGGGACTTGACAATGAGCAGTTCTTC.

This clonotype was found once. The junction and the germline gene differ at one end; a read error may be behind it. The genes are TRBV12-3 or TRBV12-4 and TRBJ2-5; D could derive from TRBD1 or TRBD2 (5 bases each). The CDR3 runs 12 residues. In nucleotides, the CDR3 is TGTGCCAGCAGACGCTCTAGCACCCCAGGGACCTTC. Its protein product is CASRRSSTPGTF.

The rearrangement uses TRBV6-5 and TRBJ2-1; 10 bases align to TRBD1. Germline values: CDR1 MNHEY, CDR2 SVGAGI. Trimming at V came to 8 bases and at J to 4 bases, leaving 8 bases not matched to a gene. There are 15 residues in the CDR3. The CDR3 sequence: CASGRRQGAYNEQFF. CDR3 nucleotides: TGTGCCAGCGGAAGAAGACAGGGGGCATACAATGAGCAGTTCTTC.

The chain combines TRBV7-8 with TRBJ1-1; D gene unclear. Germline V gene sequence: CDR1 SGHVS, CDR2 FQNEAQ. The CDR3 covers 13 residues. V was shortened by 8 bases and J by 1 base, with 11 bases between the two germline ends. This CDR3 is CASLPRSNTEAFF. The CDR3 region has the DNA TGTGCCAGCCTACCGAGGTCGAACACTGAAGCTTTCTTT.

The CDR3 DNA reads TGTGCCAGCAGTTTTATCTCCCCTGGGGCCAACGTCCTGACTTTC. It translates to CASSFISPGANVLTF. The chain couples TRBV12-3 or TRBV12-4 to TRBJ2-6; no reliable D call. CDR3 length: 15 residues. V lost 3 bases and J lost 2, with 8 bases in between.

This clonotype was counted between two and nine times. The chain joins TRBV28 to TRBJ2-1, with D possibly matching TRBD1 (6 bases). Trimming cost V 4 bases and J 10 bases, with 17 bases left between them. CDR1 and CDR2 from the germline V gene are MDHEN and SYDVKM. The CDR3 length is 14 residues. The CDR3 region has the DNA TGTGCCAGCAGTTCGAACAGGGTCCCGGGCGAGCAGTTCTTC. Translation gives CASSSNRVPGEQFF.

The rearrangement joins TRBV9 to TRBJ2-1; D is uncertain. CDR3 length: 15 residues. Trimming took off 4 bases at V and 2 bases at J, with 13 bases between the two ends. Germline V gene lookup returns CDR1 SGDLS and CDR2 YYNGEE. The CDR3 protein is CASSPTPMTYNEQFF. CDR3 nucleotide sequence: TGTGCCAGCAGCCCAACCCCGATGACCTACAATGAGCAGTTCTTC.

This chain joins TRBV10-1 and TRBJ1-1; possible D gene TRBD1, 6 bases. CDR3 length: 13 amino acids. Deletions cut 0 bases from V and 7 bases from J, with 9 bases between. Germline V CDR1 and CDR2: WNHNN, SYGVQD (reference sequence). In DNA, the CDR3 is TGCGCCAGCAGTGAGTCCGGGACACTTGAAGCTTTCTTT. This gives the protein CASSESGTLEAFF.

In its sample, this clonotype was seen a few times. The chain links TRBV29-1 to TRBJ2-5, with D hard to call. The end of the DNA fits TRBJ2-7 better, so the J call may be wrong. The germline V gene encodes CDR1 SQVTM and CDR2 ANQGSEA. This CDR3 is built from 13 residues. The CDR3, as DNA: TGCAGCGTTACTCCAGGTCTATGGAGCGAGCAGTACTTC. Protein product: CSVTPGLWSEQYF.

This clonotype has a handful of counts. This chain uses TRBV30 with TRBJ2-7; no reliable D call. Germline assignment: CDR1 GTSNPN and CDR2 SVGIG (reference sequence). Trimming cost V 1 base and J 5 bases, with 12 bases left between them. This CDR3 spans 13 amino acids. CDR3 DNA: TGTGCCTGGAGTGCAGGCCTAGGTCACGAGCAGTACTTC. Its protein is CAWSAGLGHEQYF.

This clonotype occurred a few times. The chain uses TRBV5-1 and TRBJ1-1; TRBD1 matches 11 bases. This CDR3 region has 15 residues. Trimming took 2 bases from V and 1 from J; bases not matched to a gene: 1. The germline V gene has CDR1 SGHRS and CDR2 YFSETQ. The CDR3 DNA sequence: TGCGCCAGCAGCTTCGGGACAGGGGGGAACACTGAAGCTTTCTTT. Translating it yields CASSFGTGGNTEAFF.

This clonotype was detected a few times. The chain combines TRBV2 with TRBJ2-5; D is uncertain. The germline V and J ends were trimmed by 7 bases and 4 bases, with 13 bases remaining between them. Germline V gene lookup returns CDR1 SNHLY and CDR2 FYNNEI. CDR3 length: 13 residues. CDR3 sequence reads: CASNGRKSETQYF. CDR3 coding DNA: TGTGCCAGCAATGGCAGGAAATCAGAGACCCAGTACTTC.

The J gene is TRBJ2-5, the V gene TRBV28; TRBD1 agrees at 9 bases. The J call is in doubt because the DNA end fits TRBJ2-7 better. Germline V gene data show CDR1 as MDHEN and CDR2 as SYDVKM. This CDR3 contains 14 residues. CDR3 DNA sequence: TGTGCCAGCACCACGGGACAGGGTAACGACGAGCAGTACTTC. Its translation is CASTTGQGNDEQYF.

This chain uses TRBV5-1 with TRBJ2-1, with 9 bases identical to TRBD1. The CDR3 length is 15 residues. Per the germline V gene, CDR1 is SGHRS and CDR2 is YFSETQ. The trim removed 7 bases at V and 2 bases at J, leaving 7 bases unmatched. The CDR3 nucleotides are TGCGCCAGCGGTACCGGGACAGGGCCCTACAATGAGCAGTTCTTC. It translates to CASGTGTGPYNEQFF.

This clonotype was seen only a few times. The J gene is TRBJ1-1, the V gene TRBV20-1; D perhaps matches TRBD1 (5 bases). CDR1 DFQATT and CDR2 SNEGSKA come from the germline V gene (reference sequence). This CDR3 spans 11 amino acids. The DNA of the CDR3 is TGCAGCGGGACCTTGAACACTGAAGCTTTCTTT. Translation: CSGTLNTEAFF.

This clonotype was seen more than once but under ten times. The gene calls are TRBV5-1 and TRBJ1-1, with 9 bases identical to TRBD1. With V trimmed by 3 bases and J by 0 bases, 9 bases remained unmatched. The CDR3 runs 17 residues. The germline V gene has CDR1 SGHRS and CDR2 YFSETQ. CDR3 sequence: CASSSSWDRVMNTEAFF. The CDR3 DNA sequence: TGCGCCAGCAGCTCGTCTTGGGACAGGGTGATGAACACTGAAGCTTTCTTT.

A few counts support this clonotype. The chain links TRBV7-9 to TRBJ1-1, with D possibly matching TRBD1 (5 bases). V was pared by 5 bases and J by 11 bases, with 15 bases between. This CDR3 contains 12 residues. In germline, CDR1 is SEHNR, CDR2 FQNEAQ (reference sequence). As DNA, the CDR3 is TGTGCCAGCAGCGCAGGGTCCGACAGCGCTTTCTTT. This encodes CASSAGSDSAFF.

The gene calls are TRBV6-6 and TRBJ2-1; 7 bases are shared with TRBD1. Germline-derived CDR1 and CDR2 are MNHNY and SVGAGI (reference sequence). Trimming at V came to 6 bases and at J to 2 bases, leaving 7 bases not matched to a gene. The CDR3 loop spans 15 amino acids. The DNA of the CDR3 is TGTGCCAGCAGCTCCAGCCAGGGGGCCTACAATGAGCAGTTCTTC. Translating gives CASSSSQGAYNEQFF.

This sequence joins TRBV5-1 and TRBJ1-6; 8 nucleotides match TRBD1. Germline V gene lookup returns CDR1 SGHRS and CDR2 YFSETQ. V lost 0 bases, J lost 9 bases, and 8 bases stayed unmatched. The CDR3 covers 16 residues. CDR3 nucleotide sequence: TGCGCCAGCAGCTTGGCTGGACCCGACAGGGGTTCACCCCTCCACTTT. It specifies CASSLAGPDRGSPLHF. The full variable domain, in which reference TRBV5-1 and TRBJ1-6 provide the parts outside the CDR3, is KAGVTQTPRYLIKTRGQQVTLSCSPISGHRSVSWYQQTPGQGLQFLFEYFSETQRNKGNFPGRFSGRQFSNSRSEMNVSTLELGDSALYLCASSLAGPDRGSPLHFGNGTRLTVT.

The chain has TRBV7-9 and TRBJ2-7; tentative D call: TRBD2 (5 bases). CDR3 size: 18 residues. Germline V gene sequence: CDR1 SEHNR, CDR2 FQNEAQ (reference sequence). V was clipped by 0 bases and J by 2 bases, with 20 bases between them. In DNA, the CDR3 is TGTGCCAGCAGCTTAGCGTACGGAGGTCGACCTTGGACCTACGAGCAGTACTTC. It codes for CASSLAYGGRPWTYEQYF. Full variable domain (rest looked up from reference TRBV7-9 and TRBJ2-7): DTGVSQNPRHKITKRGQNVTFRCDPISEHNRLYWYRQTLGQGPEFLTYFQNEAQLEKSRLLSDRFSAERPKGSFSTLEIQRTEQGDSAMYLCASSLAYGGRPWTYEQYFGPGTRLTVT.

This chain joins TRBV12-3 or TRBV12-4 and TRBJ1-2; TRBD1 matches 9 bases. V trimming: 5 bases; J trimming: 12 bases; junction bases outside the gene matches: 7. This CDR3 is 12 amino acids long. The CDR3 is CASSISGTGNTF. The CDR3 DNA sequence: TGTGCCAGCAGTATCTCCGGGACAGGGAACACCTTC.

The chain uses TRBV4-2 and TRBJ2-7, with D maybe TRBD1 (6 bases). V lost 2 bases to trimming and J lost 2 bases, with 13 bases between them. The CDR3 consists of 15 residues. Germline CDR1 reads LGHNA; CDR2 reads YNFKEQ. Here the CDR3 reads CASSQISGDTYEQYF. CDR3 nucleotides: TGTGCCAGCAGCCAAATTAGTGGGGACACCTACGAGCAGTACTTC.

The chain combines TRBV29-1 with TRBJ1-1, with TRBD1 matching over 7 bases. Germline V gene data show CDR1 as SQVTM and CDR2 as ANQGSEA. CDR3 length: 12 amino acids. The junction had 9 bases not matched to a gene; V was cut back by 7 bases and J by 7 bases. The DNA of the CDR3 is TGCAGCGGAGGGACAGCTGATGGTGAAGCTTTCTTT. Translating it yields CSGGTADGEAFF. Full variable domain (remainder filled in from reference TRBV29-1 and TRBJ1-1): SAVISQKPSRDICQRGTSLTIQCQVDSQVTMMFWYRQQPGQSLTLIATANQGSEATYESGFVIDKFPISRPNLTFSTLTVSNMSPEDSSIYLCSGGTADGEAFFGQGTRLTVV.

This clonotype has more than one count but fewer than ten. The rearrangement uses TRBV29-1 and TRBJ1-1, with D perhaps TRBD1 (5 bases). V lost 4 bases, J lost 2 bases, and 11 bases lay in between. The CDR3 has 13 amino acids. Germline CDR1 is SQVTM and CDR2 is ANQGSEA. The CDR3 sequence: CSVAPGLNTEAFF. The CDR3 DNA sequence: TGCAGCGTTGCTCCAGGGTTAAACACTGAAGCTTTCTTT. Filled out from reference TRBV29-1 and TRBJ1-1, the complete variable domain reads SAVISQKPSRDICQRGTSLTIQCQVDSQVTMMFWYRQQPGQSLTLIATANQGSEATYESGFVIDKFPISRPNLTFSTLTVSNMSPEDSSIYLCSVAPGLNTEAFFGQGTRLTVV.

The chain uses TRBV24-1 and TRBJ1-2; no reliable D call. The CDR3 spans 15 residues. Germline CDR1 is KGHDR and CDR2 is SFDVKD. Trimming pared 4 bases from V and 8 bases from J, leaving 19 bases between. The CDR3 here is CATSDPSSAFNGYTF. CDR3 in DNA: TGTGCCACCAGTGACCCCTCGAGTGCTTTTAACGGCTACACCTTC.

The CDR3 loop reads CASSASRNEQFF. The CDR3, as DNA: TGTGCCAGCAGCGCCTCGAGGAATGAGCAGTTCTTC. The V and J genes are TRBV5-4 and TRBJ2-7; no firm D call. TRBJ2-1 explains the end of the DNA better; the J call may be wrong. Looked up from germline, CDR1 is SGHNT and CDR2 is YYREEE (reference sequence). This CDR3 contains 12 residues.

The gene calls are TRBV29-1 and TRBJ2-3; 7 bases match TRBD1. Germline CDR1 is SQVTM and CDR2 is ANQGSEA. V trimming: 5 bases; J trimming: 2 bases; junction bases outside the gene matches: 4. The CDR3 totals 13 residues. CDR3 sequence: CSVTGVDTDTQYF. CDR3 sequence (DNA): TGCAGCGTTACAGGGGTGGACACAGATACGCAGTATTTT.

This clonotype was seen at least ten times. The V and J genes are TRBV13 and TRBJ1-4; possibly TRBD1 for D (5 bases). Germline CDR1 and CDR2: PRHDT and FYEKMQ (reference sequence). The CDR3 is made up of 15 amino acids. Trimming took 6 bases from V and 8 from J, leaving 19 bases between them. The CDR3 nucleotides read TGTGCCAGCAGTTACCTCGGGGGAGCGGGGGAAAAACTGTTTTTT. It yields the protein CASSYLGGAGEKLFF.